This TCR beta chain was profiled in a study of blood T cell repertoires in COVID-19. V trimming: 4 bases; J trimming: 6 bases; junction bases outside the gene matches: 12. The CDR3 consists of 15 residues. Germline V gene lookup returns CDR1 SGHTS and CDR2 YDEGEE. Sequenced by immunoSEQ multiplex PCR; TCRdb stores in-frame clones only, minus some. The sample carries more than 25,000 clones, 83% recorded once. This receptor was obtained from a human donor in a cohort sampled during active COVID-19. The specimen was peripheral blood. The V call is TRBV5-8, the J call TRBJ2-5; 7 nucleotides match TRBD2. The CDR3 region is CASSPGEMGGKTQYF. The CDR3 DNA sequence: TGTGCCAGCAGCCCCGGGGAGATGGGGGGGAAGACCCAGTACTTC.